This T cell receptor beta chain comes out of a study of shared clonotypes between healthy human individuals (TCRdb year 2020). The study in broad terms: The cohort included three men and a couple of women between 18 and 49 years of age. Per donor, leukapheresis produced somewhere between about 0.9 and 9.5 billion PBMCs. The study deeply sequenced blood TCR repertoires of 5 or 6 healthy adults to estimate repertoire size and the extent of clonotype sharing between individuals. For each donor, CD4 naive and CD4 memory were each run on three plates, CD8 naive on two plates, and CD8 memory on one plate. To increase sequencing depth and limit assay-specific biases, TCR repertoire library preparation and sequencing were carried out by different laboratories using diverse techniques. On the study overall, not on this receptor specifically: Based on pairwise subsampling, the degree of clonotype sharing among donors was expected to be affected by sequencing depth. Sampling was restricted to blood, and TCR repertoires in tissues likely differ from the TCR repertoires found in blood. Rarefaction of sorted-subset datasets indicated incomplete sequencing despite the large sequencing depth. Because the study included only a small number of donors, the genetic and exposure-history diversity represented was limited. Sharing across several donors was observed for about 5% of naive CD4, about 3.2% of naive CD8, 2% to 2.5% of memory CD4, and approximately 0.41% of memory CD8 clonotypes. Estimated clonotype richness was generally larger for naive than for memory subsets. Clonotypes shared by all four sorted-subset donors showed higher generation probabilities than non-shared clonotypes.

Donors were healthy HIV-negative adults with no recently reported acute infections or vaccinations. Every donor was a Caucasian adult living in Nashville, Tennessee, USA. CD4+ T cells were enriched by magnetic negative selection, after which naive cells were positively selected on CD45RA and the negative fraction was taken as the memory subset. Blood was collected by leukapheresis, and PBMCs were isolated by Ficoll-Histopaque density gradient centrifugation and then cryopreserved in liquid nitrogen vapor phase. Analytical flow cytometry was used to check the purity and quantity of every magnetically sorted T cell population. Genomic DNA was isolated from every sorted fraction and measured by UV absorbance on a Nanodrop 2000c. Using the deep immunoSEQ assay, TCR CDR3 regions were amplified from genomic DNA by multiplex PCR. Extracted genomic DNA from each cell subset was distributed evenly across all wells of several immunoSEQ 96-well plates, and each plate was treated as a replicate. For sorted subsets, roughly 200 ng genomic DNA, equal to approximately 30,000 T cell genomes, was loaded into each replicate PCR. Purified libraries were quantified with a Qubit 3.0 fluorometer, sized on a Bioanalyzer 2100, and re-quantified with the KAPA Library Quantification kit. Every immunoSEQ 96-well plate was sequenced on a dedicated single-read 150-cycle Illumina NextSeq 550 flow cell. On the study's bioinformatics: The immunoSEQ output contained only junctional sequences without quality scores, so filtering could not match that applied to full-length reads. Sequences were annotated with PyIR, a Python wrapper for IgBLAST v1.9, and V/J genes and CDR3 were assigned using IMGT germline references. Reads were removed for weak V/J assignments (E-value above 1e-6), missing CDR3, stop codons, out-of-frame junctions, or ambiguous translated residues. V3J clonotypes were defined by identical inferred V gene, J gene, and CDR3 amino acid sequence. The percentage overlap between two repertoires was calculated by dividing the number of shared unique clonotypes by the size of the smaller repertoire. Richness of each repertoire was evaluated using RTK rarefaction, the Chao1 estimator, and Recon v2.1 estimates of unobserved clonotypes. OLGA was used to compute generation probabilities for all TCRbeta clonotypes that the gDNA method yielded from a handful of donors. TCRdb provides this immuneACCESS table in a form limited to in-frame rearrangements. Some clones are lacking; in checked studies, under half of them reflect an unresolved V gene, and why the rest are absent is not known. The V and J calls and clone size were taken over from that table, and D and trimming were inferred from the DNA. The table for this sample lists a few million clones; roughly nine tenths of them were counted only once. Over 0.12% of the sample lies in the top ten.

Regarding this clone: The target of this receptor is not known. The input lacks base qualities; no much larger clone sits a single base away.

The CDR3, from cysteine to phenylalanine, totals 11 residues. Kept here is only the CDR3 DNA, which spans 33 bases and is read in frame from base 1. The junction shows trimming of 5 bases on V and 2 bases on J, plus 7 bases between the germline ends. CDR1 and CDR2 are read off the germline V gene (reference sequence) as DFQATT and SNEGSKA. This sequence uses TRBV20-1 and TRBJ2-7; no D gene can be assigned with confidence. The TCR was taken from a man between 18 and 29 years old in good health. The material sequenced was naive CD4+ T cells sorted from blood. This specimen's cell subset or site label, interpreted: CD45RA+ positively selected. The DNA sequence is given as TGCAGTGCTTTCCGGGCCTACGAGCAGTACTTC. Its translation is CSAFRAYEQYF.